A single sample is the source of the 29 T cell receptor beta chains below, sequenced in a study of shared clonotypes between healthy human individuals (TCRdb year 2020). The protocol used for the library was the immunoSEQ multiplex PCR assay. TCRdb carries this immuneACCESS record with in-frame sequences only. Its versions omit some clonotypes, under half of them owing to an unresolved V gene in the studies checked, with the rest unexplained. Here the sample has roughly 2.5 million clones; over 85% occur a single time. The top ten hold under 0.15% of the sample. The specimen was naive CD4+ T cells sorted from blood. Interpreted using the paper, the cell subset or site label stands for: CD45RA+ positively selected. All receptors derive from a man between 18 and 29 years old in good health.

The chain uses TRBV5-1 and TRBJ2-1, with D uncertain. V gave up 4 bases and J gave up 5 bases, with 7 bases separating them. The germline V gene has CDR1 SGHRS and CDR2 YFSETQ. This CDR3 spans 12 amino acids. The CDR3 loop reads CASSPSNNEQFF. CDR3 in DNA: TGCGCCAGCAGCCCCAGCAACAATGAGCAGTTCTTC.

This chain connects TRBV9 to TRBJ2-7; 7 bases agree with TRBD1. The CDR3 has 15 amino acids. V lost 4 bases, J lost 4 bases, and 11 bases stayed unmatched. Germline V gives CDR1 SGDLS, CDR2 YYNGEE. The CDR3 sequence is CASSFGQASPYEQYF. The CDR3 DNA reads TGTGCCAGCAGCTTCGGACAGGCCTCACCTTACGAGCAGTACTTC.

This clone appeared once. This chain connects TRBV18 to TRBJ1-2; 7 nucleotides match TRBD1. The J segment lost 7 bases and the V segment lost 3 bases, leaving 8 bases of the junction unmatched. Germline assignment: CDR1 KGHSH and CDR2 LQKENI. This CDR3 has 14 amino acids. Written as DNA, the CDR3 is TGTGCCAGCTCACCCCCCGACAGGGTTGGTGGCTACACCTTC. Translation: CASSPPDRVGGYTF.

This chain connects TRBV14 to TRBJ2-3; 7 positions match TRBD2. In germline, CDR1 is SGHDN, CDR2 FVKESK. V was clipped by 4 bases and J by 3 bases; unmatched bases: 10. The CDR3 consists of 16 residues. The CDR3 DNA reads as TGTGCCAGCAGCCTCCATGCGGGAGTACAAACAGATACGCAGTATTTT. Its protein product is CASSLHAGVQTDTQYF.

Only one count was recorded for this clone. J is TRBJ1-1 and V is TRBV28; possible D gene TRBD1, 6 bases. The CDR3 runs 15 residues. V lost 4 bases, J lost 6 bases, and 18 bases lay in between. Per the germline V gene, CDR1 is MDHEN and CDR2 is SYDVKM. The CDR3 loop is CASSSPEGGKPEAFF. The DNA for the CDR3 is TGTGCCAGCAGTTCCCCGGAAGGGGGGAAGCCTGAAGCTTTCTTT.

The rearrangement links TRBV28 to TRBJ1-3; D is perhaps TRBD1 (6 bases). This CDR3 comprises 17 residues. The V and J ends lost 5 bases and 4 bases respectively, with 21 bases between them. CDR1 is MDHEN, CDR2 SYDVKM, per germline. The CDR3 coding sequence is TGTGCCAGCAGTCCAACGAACCACGGGGGCGTAGGAAACACCATATATTTT. This encodes CASSPTNHGGVGNTIYF.

This CDR3 reads CASSLGAGVINEQFF. The CDR3 DNA reads as TGCGCCAGCAGCTTGGGGGCGGGAGTAATCAATGAGCAGTTCTTC. The rearrangement uses TRBV5-1 and TRBJ2-1; 7 positions agree with TRBD2. The V gene end was trimmed by 0 bases and the J gene end by 6 bases; junction bases not matched to a gene: 6. This CDR3 region has 15 residues. Germline assignment: CDR1 SGHRS and CDR2 YFSETQ.

This clone is a singleton in its sample. The chain employs TRBV9 and TRBJ1-2; TRBD1 agrees at 7 bases. After removal of 0 bases from V and 4 bases from J, the junction contained 12 bases not matched to a gene. The germline V gene encodes CDR1 SGDLS and CDR2 YYNGEE. The CDR3 is made up of 17 amino acids. CDR3 residues: CASSVARGPRPIYGYTF. DNA for the CDR3: TGTGCCAGCAGCGTAGCGAGGGGGCCCCGGCCTATCTATGGCTACACCTTC.

The chain has TRBV5-1 and TRBJ2-1; 7 bases fit TRBD2. The CDR3 runs to 18 residues. V was pared by 0 bases and J by 0 bases, with 9 bases of the junction left unmatched. Per germline, CDR1 SGHRS and CDR2 YFSETQ. Here the CDR3 DNA reads TGCGCCAGCAGCTTGGATAAACTAGCGTGGAGCTCCTACAATGAGCAGTTCTTC. Translation gives CASSLDKLAWSSYNEQFF.

The V gene is TRBV9, the J gene TRBJ2-5; D remains unclear. From germline, CDR1 is SGDLS and CDR2 YYNGEE. There are 14 residues in the CDR3. V gave up 0 bases and J gave up 5 bases, with 11 bases separating them. The CDR3 here is CASSVANHPETQYF. CDR3 nucleotides: TGTGCCAGCAGCGTAGCTAACCATCCGGAGACCCAGTACTTC.

As regards this clone: The same CDR3 can be traced to other DNA sequences in this sample. V usage is TRBV10-3 and J usage is TRBJ2-4; D unclear. V lost 3 bases and J 7 bases, leaving 13 bases between the germline ends. This CDR3 has 14 amino acids. Germline V gene data show CDR1 as ENHRY and CDR2 as SYGVKD. CDR3 DNA: TGTGCCATCAGTGAATCGGGTACAGAGAACATTCAGTACTTC. It yields the protein CAISESGTENIQYF.

In the case of this clone: The sample holds other DNA sequences that translate to the same CDR3. The gene calls are TRBV5-4 and TRBJ2-3, with D uncertain. With 0 bases removed from V and 2 bases from J, the gap between germline ends came to 4 bases. Germline V gene data show CDR1 as SGHNT and CDR2 as YYREEE (reference sequence). CDR3 length: 13 residues. The CDR3: CASSLDATDTQYF. In DNA form, the CDR3 reads TGTGCCAGCAGCTTGGATGCCACAGATACGCAGTATTTT.

This chain links TRBV4-2 with TRBJ2-7; D is uncertain. Trimming removed 4 bases from V and 0 bases from J, with 10 bases in between. Germline V CDR1 and CDR2: LGHNA, YNFKEQ. This CDR3 region has 14 residues. This CDR3 is CASSRSVPSYEQYF. CDR3 bases: TGTGCCAGCAGCCGGTCAGTGCCCTCCTACGAGCAGTACTTC.

The V and J genes are TRBV28 and TRBJ1-3, with 9 bases matching TRBD1. Germline V gene sequence: CDR1 MDHEN, CDR2 SYDVKM. The CDR3 covers 15 residues. The ends lost 4 bases at V and 5 bases at J; junction bases unmatched: 6. The CDR3 loop is CASSSGDRERNTIYF. The CDR3 DNA is TGTGCCAGCAGTTCTGGGGACAGGGAGAGAAACACCATATATTTT.

This clone was seen a single time. The chain combines TRBV6-5 with TRBJ1-6; TRBD1 might be the D (5 bases). Trimming cost V 5 bases and J 9 bases, with 14 bases left between them. This CDR3 is 14 amino acids long. The germline V gene has CDR1 MNHEY and CDR2 SVGAGI. The CDR3 DNA reads as TGTGCCAGCAGTCGCGCGGGGGAGGCTTCACCCCTCCACTTT. Encoded protein: CASSRAGEASPLHF.

The CDR3 coding sequence is TGCGCCAGCAGCCAAGATCCTAGCGGGGTTTACAATGAGCAGTTCTTC. Translated, it gives CASSQDPSGVYNEQFF. The chain joins TRBV4-3 to TRBJ2-1; 9 nucleotides align to TRBD2. With V trimmed by 0 bases and J by 4 bases, 4 bases remained unmatched. The CDR3 sequence is 16 residues long. Looked up from germline, CDR1 is LGHNA and CDR2 is YSLEER.

This chain links TRBV4-1 with TRBJ2-2; 14 bases line up with TRBD2. The germline V gene has CDR1 MGHRA and CDR2 YSYEKL. The CDR3 totals 18 residues. Trimming cost V 2 bases and J 7 bases; bases outside gene matches: 9. The CDR3 nucleotides read TGCGCCAGCAGCCAACCACCGGGACTAGCGGGGGTGAACGGGGAGCTGTTTTTT. This sequence encodes CASSQPPGLAGVNGELFF.

The chain joins TRBV7-3 to TRBJ2-7; 7 bases match TRBD2. The V segment lost 3 bases and the J segment 0 bases; nucleotides outside the gene matches: 2. Germline V gene data show CDR1 as SGHTA and CDR2 as FQGTGA. This CDR3 region has 14 residues. The CDR3, as DNA: TGTGCCAGCAGCTTTGGCGGGAGCTCCTACGAGCAGTACTTC. Protein sequence: CASSFGGSSYEQYF.

The chain couples TRBV6-5 to TRBJ1-2; D is perhaps TRBD1 (5 bases). Looked up from germline, CDR1 is MNHEY and CDR2 is SVGAGI. CDR3 size: 13 residues. V was clipped by 5 bases and J by 8 bases, with 15 bases between them. The CDR3 bases are TGTGCCAGCAGTAGAATTCAGGGTAGCGGCTACACCTTC. Protein sequence: CASSRIQGSGYTF.

The chain links TRBV6-4 to TRBJ2-3; D remains ambiguous. Per germline, CDR1 MRHNA and CDR2 SNTAGT. The CDR3 length is 15 residues. V lost 3 bases and J 1 base, leaving 11 bases between the germline ends. For the CDR3, the DNA is TGTGCCAGCAGTGAAACGGGCCACCGCACAGATACGCAGTATTTT. This encodes CASSETGHRTDTQYF.

The V and J genes are TRBV5-1 and TRBJ2-3, with D tentatively TRBD2 (6 bases). V lost 4 bases to trimming and J lost 2 bases, with 14 bases between them. The CDR3 has 15 residues. Germline V gives CDR1 SGHRS, CDR2 YFSETQ. Here the CDR3 DNA reads TGCGCCAGCAGCGGAGGGACGTCGGTCACAGATACGCAGTATTTT. Protein sequence: CASSGGTSVTDTQYF.

Notes on this clone: Other DNA sequences of this sample code for an identical CDR3. The gene calls are TRBV9 and TRBJ2-3; D is undetermined. Germline V gene lookup returns CDR1 SGDLS and CDR2 YYNGEE. Trimming shortened V by 0 bases and J by 2 bases, and 7 bases separated the two germline ends. The CDR3 spans 14 residues. The CDR3 nucleotides are TGTGCCAGCAGCGTAGCGAGGAACACAGATACGCAGTATTTT. This sequence encodes CASSVARNTDTQYF. The full variable domain, completed using reference TRBV9 and TRBJ2-3, is DSGVTQTPKHLITATGQRVTLRCSPRSGDLSVYWYQQSLDQGLQFLIQYYNGEERAKGNILERFSAQQFPDLHSELNLSSLELGDSALYFCASSVARNTDTQYFGPGTRLTVL.

CDR3 sequence: CASSYPTGQGNTEAFF. DNA of the CDR3: TGTGCCAGCAGTTACCCGACGGGACAGGGGAACACTGAAGCTTTCTTT. The V and J genes are TRBV6-5 and TRBJ1-1; 9 positions agree with TRBD1. Germline values: CDR1 MNHEY, CDR2 SVGAGI. J was trimmed by 1 base and V by 2 bases; bases with no gene match: 5. CDR3 length: 16 amino acids.

The DNA for the CDR3 is TGTGCCATCAGTGTCGAGAGCAACTATGGCTACACCTTC. Translated: CAISVESNYGYTF. The V gene is TRBV10-3, the J gene TRBJ1-2; no clear D. Trimming stripped 4 bases from V and 2 bases from J, with 8 bases between. The V gene's germline CDR1 is ENHRY and CDR2 SYGVKD. This CDR3 has 13 amino acids.

The V call is TRBV19, the J call TRBJ1-2, with TRBD1 identical over 7 bases. Unmatched junction bases numbered 4, after V lost 3 bases and J lost 0 bases. The germline V gene encodes CDR1 LNHDA and CDR2 SQIVND (reference sequence). The CDR3 spans 15 residues. The CDR3 DNA sequence: TGTGCCAGTAGTATCTGGGACAGACCTAACTATGGCTACACCTTC. Its translation: CASSIWDRPNYGYTF.

This chain uses TRBV28 with TRBJ1-5; unclear D gene. The V end lost 5 bases, the J end lost 7 bases, and 15 bases lay between the germline ends. The CDR3 is 14 residues long. Germline-derived CDR1 and CDR2 are MDHEN and SYDVKM. The CDR3 is CASSPLGNGQPQHF. The CDR3 DNA reads as TGTGCCAGCAGTCCTCTTGGCAACGGACAGCCCCAGCATTTT.

This chain links TRBV6-5 with TRBJ1-2, with D possibly being TRBD1 (6 bases). Germline V gives CDR1 MNHEY, CDR2 SVGAGI. Trimming removed 6 bases from V and 8 bases from J, with 16 bases in between. CDR3 length equals 13 residues. CDR3 coding DNA: TGTGCCAGCAGCCGCCCAGGGGCGGGGGGCTACACCTTC. This codes for CASSRPGAGGYTF.

V gene TRBV5-1 combines with J gene TRBJ2-1; TRBD2 matches at 9 bases. Germline V gene lookup returns CDR1 SGHRS and CDR2 YFSETQ. The CDR3 has 18 residues. V was clipped by 2 bases and J by 1 base; unmatched bases: 10. CDR3 sequence reads: CASSFKRGAPPSYNEQFF. CDR3 in DNA: TGCGCCAGCAGCTTTAAGCGGGGGGCTCCGCCTTCCTACAATGAGCAGTTCTTC.

The chain joins TRBV10-3 to TRBJ1-6; 7 bases are shared with TRBD1. V shed 4 bases and J 5 bases; nucleotides not matched to a gene: 5. Looked up from germline, CDR1 is ENHRY and CDR2 is SYGVKD. The CDR3 loop spans 15 amino acids. CDR3 in DNA: TGTGCCATCAGTGTTACAGGGGCACATAATTCACCCCTCCACTTT. Protein sequence: CAISVTGAHNSPLHF.